This T cell receptor (beta chain) is drawn from a study of immune heterogeneity within non-small cell lung tumors. This clonotype showed up just a few times. This CDR3 is built from 12 residues. The germline V gene encodes CDR1 SGHVS and CDR2 FNYEAQ. The V end lost 5 bases, the J end lost 4 bases, and 6 bases lay between the germline ends. For each sample, template was approximately 640 ng of bulk tumor genomic DNA. Every primary tumor yielded several biopsies, spaced far apart, that were taken during surgery. Each patient presented with untreated, newly diagnosed non-small cell lung cancer and received curative surgery. The authors amplified TCR beta CDR3 by multiplex PCR with 32 V and 13 J primers. TCRdb analysed the multiplex PCR reads with MiXCR anew, one entry per CDR3 protein. The table includes tens of thousands of distinct CDR3 sequences, around 28% detected once.

The clonotype was recovered from a man in his forties or fifties with non-small cell lung cancer. Sequencing was done on a sample of lung tumor tissue. The chain is built from TRBV7-6 and TRBJ2-1; D uncertain. CDR3 in DNA: TGTGCCAGCAGCCCCGGTTACAATGAGCAGTTCTTC. Amino acid sequence: CASSPGYNEQFF.